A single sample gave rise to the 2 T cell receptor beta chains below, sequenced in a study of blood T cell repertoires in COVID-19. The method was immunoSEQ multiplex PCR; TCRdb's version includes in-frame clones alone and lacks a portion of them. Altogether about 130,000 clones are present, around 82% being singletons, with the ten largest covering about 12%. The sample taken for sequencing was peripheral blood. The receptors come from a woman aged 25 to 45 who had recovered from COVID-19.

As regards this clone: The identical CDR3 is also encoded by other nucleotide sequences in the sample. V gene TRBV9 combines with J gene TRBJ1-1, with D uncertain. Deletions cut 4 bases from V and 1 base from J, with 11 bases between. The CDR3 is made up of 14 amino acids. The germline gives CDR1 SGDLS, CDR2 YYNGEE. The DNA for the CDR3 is TGTGCCAGCAGCCCGAGAGGGCAGAACACTGAAGCTTTCTTT. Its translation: CASSPRGQNTEAFF.

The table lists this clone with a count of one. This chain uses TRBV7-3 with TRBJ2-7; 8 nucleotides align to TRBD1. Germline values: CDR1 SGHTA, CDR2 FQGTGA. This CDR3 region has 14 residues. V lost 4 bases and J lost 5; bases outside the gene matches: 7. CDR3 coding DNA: TGTGCCAGCAGCTCCACAGGGGGTCCCAACGAGCAGTACTTC. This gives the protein CASSSTGGPNEQYF.